This T cell receptor (beta chain) is from a study of identical twins. Each CDR3 protein is one row after TCRdb ran MiXCR on the 5' RACE reads. The sample includes around 250,000 distinct CDR3 sequences, 5.5% to 7.5% of them seen just once. These data were likewise used in another study, on T cells expressing NK-cell markers. That paper states: Topping the CD3+CD56-NKG2C+ fraction as well were these clonotypes, in a few donors. Expanded clones of NKG2C+ T cells had an unclear HCMV specificity.

The receptor comes from a woman under 30 in good health. Specimen: CD8+ T cells sorted from blood.

The CDR3 sequence: CAWSVLAGLRNTGELFF. The CDR3 nucleotides read TGTGCCTGGAGTGTACTAGCGGGACTGAGGAACACCGGGGAGCTGTTTTTT. The V and J genes are TRBV30 and TRBJ2-2, with 10 bases matching TRBD2. J gave up 1 base and V 0 bases, and 5 bases lay outside the gene matches. The CDR3 loop spans 17 amino acids. CDR1 and CDR2 from the germline V gene are GTSNPN and SVGIG (reference sequence).